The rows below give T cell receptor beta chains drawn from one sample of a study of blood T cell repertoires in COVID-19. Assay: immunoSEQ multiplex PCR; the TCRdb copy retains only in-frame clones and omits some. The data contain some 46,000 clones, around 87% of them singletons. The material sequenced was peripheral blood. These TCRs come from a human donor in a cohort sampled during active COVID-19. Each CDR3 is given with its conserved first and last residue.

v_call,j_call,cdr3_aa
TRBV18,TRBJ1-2,CASTTGLGQGYGGYTF
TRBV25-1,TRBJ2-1,CASSQGGHSYNEQFF
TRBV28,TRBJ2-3,CASNHLDRSTDTQYF
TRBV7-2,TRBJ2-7,CASSLIPEQGRYSF
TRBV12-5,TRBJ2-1,CASGLVCPAKTGTHHEQFF
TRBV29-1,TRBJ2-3,CSVGGRSTDTQYF
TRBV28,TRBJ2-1,CASIHRQGAWNEQFF
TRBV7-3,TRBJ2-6,CASSALAGVAGANVLTF
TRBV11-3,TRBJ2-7,CASSLGSGSWLEQYF
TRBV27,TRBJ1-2,CASSLDRSYGYTF
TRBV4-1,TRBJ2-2,CASSQGDKDTGELFF
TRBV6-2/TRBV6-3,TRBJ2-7,CASSYLYEQYF
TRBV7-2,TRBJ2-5,CASSLVGGSRTQYF
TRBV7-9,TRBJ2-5,CASSLSSSQETQYF
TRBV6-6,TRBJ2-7,CASSYEGWEQYF
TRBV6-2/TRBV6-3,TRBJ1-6,CASSYSSNSPLHF
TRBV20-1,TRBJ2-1,CSASRGNSYNEQFF
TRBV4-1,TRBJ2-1,CASSQDRLAGFGNEQFF
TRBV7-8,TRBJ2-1,CASTSSYNEQFF
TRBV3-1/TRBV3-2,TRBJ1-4,CASSHRTGGNEKLFF
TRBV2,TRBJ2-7,CASSPQGIAYEQYF
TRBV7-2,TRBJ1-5,CASRRMGNQPQHF
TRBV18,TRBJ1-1,CASSGQANTEAFF
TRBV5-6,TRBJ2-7,CASGVLAVAPNEQYF
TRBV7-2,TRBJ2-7,CASSLGGQEIYEQYF